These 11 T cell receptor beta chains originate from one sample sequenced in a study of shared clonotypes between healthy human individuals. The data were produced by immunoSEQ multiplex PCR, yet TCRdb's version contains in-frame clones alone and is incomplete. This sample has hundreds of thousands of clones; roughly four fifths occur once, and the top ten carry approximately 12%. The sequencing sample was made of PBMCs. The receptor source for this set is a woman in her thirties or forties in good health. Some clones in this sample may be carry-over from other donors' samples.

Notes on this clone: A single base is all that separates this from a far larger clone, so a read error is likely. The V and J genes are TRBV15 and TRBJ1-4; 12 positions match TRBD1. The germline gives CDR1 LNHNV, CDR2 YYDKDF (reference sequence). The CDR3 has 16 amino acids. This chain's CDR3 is CVTSRDSGQGAEKLFF. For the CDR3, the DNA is TGTGTCACCAGCAGAGATTCGGGACAGGGGGCTGAAAAACTGTTTTTT.

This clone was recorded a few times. DNA for the CDR3: TGTGCCAGCAGTGAGGGGGCCGGAGCTGAAGCTTTCTTT. Protein product: CASSEGAGAEAFF. V usage is TRBV6-4 and J usage is TRBJ1-1; tentative D call: TRBD1 (6 bases). Trimming left V 3 bases short and J 6 bases short, with 11 bases between. Germline lookup yields CDR1 MRHNA and CDR2 SNTAGT. The CDR3 runs to 13 residues.

The DNA for the CDR3 is TGTGCCAGTAGTTTACCAGGGGGCTCTGCCAAAAACATTCAGTACTTC. It translates to CASSLPGGSAKNIQYF. The chain is built from TRBV19 and TRBJ2-4; 8 bases map to TRBD1. Germline CDR1 reads LNHDA; CDR2 reads SQIVND (reference sequence). The V and J ends lost 5 bases and 1 base, in that order; junction bases with no gene match: 7. CDR3 length: 16 amino acids.

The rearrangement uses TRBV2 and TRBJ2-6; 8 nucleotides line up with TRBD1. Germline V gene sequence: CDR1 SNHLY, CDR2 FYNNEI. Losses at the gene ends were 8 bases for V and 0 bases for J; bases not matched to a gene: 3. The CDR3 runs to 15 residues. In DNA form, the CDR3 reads TGTGCCAGCGGACAGGGCTACTCTGGGGCCAACGTCCTGACTTTC. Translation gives CASGQGYSGANVLTF.

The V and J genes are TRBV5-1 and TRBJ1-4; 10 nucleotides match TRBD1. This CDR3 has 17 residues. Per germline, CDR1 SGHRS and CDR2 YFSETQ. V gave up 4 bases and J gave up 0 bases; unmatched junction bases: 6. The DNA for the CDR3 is TGCGCCAGCAGCCCGGGACAGGGGTTTGCAACTAATGAAAAACTGTTTTTT. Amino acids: CASSPGQGFATNEKLFF.

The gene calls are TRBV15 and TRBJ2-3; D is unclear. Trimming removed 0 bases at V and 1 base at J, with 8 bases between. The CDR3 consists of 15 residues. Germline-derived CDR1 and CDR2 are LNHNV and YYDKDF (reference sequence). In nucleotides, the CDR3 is TGTGCCACCAGCAGAGATTTGATGGGCACAGATACGCAGTATTTT. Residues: CATSRDLMGTDTQYF.

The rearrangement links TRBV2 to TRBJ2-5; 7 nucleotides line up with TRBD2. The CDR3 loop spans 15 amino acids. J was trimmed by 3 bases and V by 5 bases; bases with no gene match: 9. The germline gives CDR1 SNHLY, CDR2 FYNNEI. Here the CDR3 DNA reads TGTGCCAGCAGTTCAAGGTCTAGCGGAGAAGAGACCCAGTACTTC. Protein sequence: CASSSRSSGEETQYF.

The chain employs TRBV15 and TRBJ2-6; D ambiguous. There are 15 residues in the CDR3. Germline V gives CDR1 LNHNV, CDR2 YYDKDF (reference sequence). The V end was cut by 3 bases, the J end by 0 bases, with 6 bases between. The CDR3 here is CATSSRNSGANVLTF. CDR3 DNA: TGTGCCACCAGCAGCCGGAACTCTGGGGCCAACGTCCTGACTTTC.

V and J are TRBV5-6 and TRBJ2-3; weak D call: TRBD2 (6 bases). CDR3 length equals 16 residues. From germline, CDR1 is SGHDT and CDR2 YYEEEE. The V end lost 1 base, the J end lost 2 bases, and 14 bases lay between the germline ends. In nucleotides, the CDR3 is TGTGCCAGCAGCTTGACGATGGTAGCGGCCACAGATACGCAGTATTTT. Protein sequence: CASSLTMVAATDTQYF. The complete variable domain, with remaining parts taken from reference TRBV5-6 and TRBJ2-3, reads DAGVTQSPTHLIKTRGQQVTLRCSPKSGHDTVSWYQQALGQGPQFIFQYYEEEERQRGNFPDRFSGHQFPNYSSELNVNALLLGDSALYLCASSLTMVAATDTQYFGPGTRLTVL.

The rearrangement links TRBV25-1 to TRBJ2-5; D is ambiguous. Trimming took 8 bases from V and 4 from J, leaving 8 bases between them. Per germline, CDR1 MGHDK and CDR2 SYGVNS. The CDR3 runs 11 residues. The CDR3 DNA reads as TGTGCCAGCTATTCCAGAGAGACCCAGTACTTC. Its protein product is CASYSRETQYF.

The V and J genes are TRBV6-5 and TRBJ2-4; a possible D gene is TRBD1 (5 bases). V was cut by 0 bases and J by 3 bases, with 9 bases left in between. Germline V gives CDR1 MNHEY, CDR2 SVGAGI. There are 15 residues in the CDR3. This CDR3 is CASSYSGEYKNIQYF. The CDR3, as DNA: TGTGCCAGCAGTTACTCAGGGGAATACAAAAACATTCAGTACTTC.